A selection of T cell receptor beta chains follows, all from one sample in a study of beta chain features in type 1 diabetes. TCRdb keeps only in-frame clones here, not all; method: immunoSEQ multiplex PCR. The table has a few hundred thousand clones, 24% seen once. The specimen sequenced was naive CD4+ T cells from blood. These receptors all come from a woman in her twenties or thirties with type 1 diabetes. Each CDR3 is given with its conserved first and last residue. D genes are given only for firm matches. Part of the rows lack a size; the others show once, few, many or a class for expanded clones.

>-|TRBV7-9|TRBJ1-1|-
CASSQNTEAFF
TGTGCCAGCAGTCAGAACACTGAAGCTTTCTTT
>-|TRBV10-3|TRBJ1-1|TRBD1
CASSPGQGRMNTEAFF
TGTGCCAGCTCACCGGGACAGGGACGGATGAACACTGAAGCTTTCTTT
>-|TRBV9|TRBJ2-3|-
CASSVSLASTDTQYF
TGTGCCAGCAGCGTAAGTCTAGCGAGCACAGATACGCAGTATTTT
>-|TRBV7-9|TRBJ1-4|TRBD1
CASSLGQGNEKLFF
TGTGCCAGCAGCTTAGGACAGGGGAATGAAAAACTGTTTTTT
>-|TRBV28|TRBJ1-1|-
CASSSLAEAFF
TGTGCCAGCAGTTCCCTCGCTGAAGCTTTCTTT
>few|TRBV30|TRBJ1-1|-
CAWNGRAAREAFF
TGTGCCTGGAACGGGAGGGCCGCGCGTGAAGCTTTCTTT
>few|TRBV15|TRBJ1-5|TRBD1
CATGRDRAISPQHF
TGTGCCACCGGAAGGGACAGGGCGATCAGCCCCCAGCATTTT
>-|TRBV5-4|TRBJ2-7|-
CASSRTGPYEQYF
TGTGCCAGCAGCCGTACAGGGCCCTACGAGCAGTACTTC
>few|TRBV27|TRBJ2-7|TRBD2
CASSLSETSPYEQYF
TGTGCCAGCAGTTTATCTGAGACTAGCCCCTACGAGCAGTACTTC
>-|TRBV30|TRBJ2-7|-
CAWQTVDEQYF
TGTGCCTGGCAGACTGTCGACGAGCAGTACTTC
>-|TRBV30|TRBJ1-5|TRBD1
CAWSDGQAFSNQPQHF
TGTGCCTGGAGCGATGGACAGGCCTTTTCCAATCAGCCCCAGCATTTT
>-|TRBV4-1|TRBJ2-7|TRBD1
CASSHLLGQGAFYEQYF
TGCGCCAGCAGCCATCTTCTCGGACAGGGGGCATTTTACGAGCAGTACTTC
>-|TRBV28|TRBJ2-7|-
CASSPRSVQYF
TGTGCCAGCAGTCCCCGTAGTGTGCAGTACTTC
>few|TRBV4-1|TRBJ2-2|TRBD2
CASSQGTSGSANTGELFF
TGCGCCAGCAGCCAGGGGACTAGCGGGTCCGCGAACACCGGGGAGCTGTTTTTT
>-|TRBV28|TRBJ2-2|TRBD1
CASSFTLPDRGQGGELFF
TGTGCCAGCAGTTTTACCCTCCCGGACAGGGGGCAGGGCGGGGAGCTGTTTTTT
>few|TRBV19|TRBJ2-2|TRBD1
CASTPQGTVNGELFF
TGTGCCAGTACTCCCCAAGGGACAGTTAACGGGGAGCTGTTTTTT
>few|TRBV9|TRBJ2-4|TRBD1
CANPDRGAKNIQYF
TGTGCCAACCCAGACAGGGGGGCCAAAAACATTCAGTACTTC
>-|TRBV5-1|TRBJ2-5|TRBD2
CASSGTSGRETQYF
TGCGCCAGCAGCGGTACTAGCGGGAGAGAGACCCAGTACTTC
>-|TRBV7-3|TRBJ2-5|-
CASSLRTTETQYF
TGTGCCAGCAGCCTAAGGACTACCGAGACCCAGTACTTC
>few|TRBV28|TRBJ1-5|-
CASSLGGRNNQPQHF
TGTGCCAGCAGTTTGGGGGGAAGGAACAATCAGCCCCAGCATTTT
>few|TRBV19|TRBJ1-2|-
CASSPTGENYGYTF
TGTGCCAGTAGTCCGACAGGCGAGAACTATGGCTACACCTTC
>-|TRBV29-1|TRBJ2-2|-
CSVVRGATGELFF
TGCAGCGTTGTCAGGGGGGCTACCGGGGAGCTGTTTTTT
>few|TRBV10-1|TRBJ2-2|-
CASSENWLTGELFF
TGCGCCAGCAGTGAGAATTGGCTCACCGGGGAGCTGTTTTTT
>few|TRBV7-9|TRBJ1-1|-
CASSLAGVTEAFF
TGTGCCAGCAGCTTGGCGGGGGTTACTGAAGCTTTCTTT
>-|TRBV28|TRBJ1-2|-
CASSPQVGANYGYTF
TGTGCCAGCAGTCCCCAGGTGGGCGCTAACTATGGCTACACCTTC
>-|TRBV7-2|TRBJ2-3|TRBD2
CASSLGLAGAMGTQYF
TGTGCCAGCAGCTTAGGTCTAGCGGGAGCTATGGGTACGCAGTATTTT
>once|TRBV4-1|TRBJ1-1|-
CASSHGQMNTEAFF
TGCGCCAGCAGCCACGGACAGATGAACACTGAAGCTTTCTTT
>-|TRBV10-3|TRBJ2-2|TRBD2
CAISGLAIGTGELFF
TGTGCCATCAGTGGACTAGCGATAGGCACCGGGGAGCTGTTTTTT
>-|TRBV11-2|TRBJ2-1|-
CASSLSLAEQFF
TGTGCCAGCAGCTTATCCTTGGCAGAGCAGTTCTTC
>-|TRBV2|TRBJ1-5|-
CASRSASNQPQHF
TGTGCCAGCAGATCCGCGAGCAATCAGCCCCAGCATTTT